This T cell receptor (beta chain) was profiled in a study of beta chain features in type 1 diabetes. Study in general: What patients shared with healthy donors was a similar profile of age, gender and cell yields.

The isolated RNA, all of it, was reverse transcribed, so expressed TCRB transcripts were what got sequenced. Method: immunoSEQ multiplex PCR; TCRdb's copy keeps in-frame clones and lacks some. The table shows just over 450,000 clones, with approximately 28% occurring only once. From germline, CDR1 is MGHRA and CDR2 YSYEKL. The V segment lost 4 bases and the J segment 3 bases; nucleotides outside the gene matches: 11. This CDR3 spans 16 amino acids. CD45RO/CCR7/CD25/CD127/CD95/CD27 sorting isolated CD4+ naive, central memory, regulatory and stem cell-like memory cells. The chain couples TRBV4-1 to TRBJ2-7; 8 bases map to TRBD1. Sample: naive CD4+ T cells from blood. This TCR came from a man between 18 and 35 years old in good health. The chain's CDR3 is CASSPLPGQVNYEQYF. In DNA form, the CDR3 reads TGCGCCAGCAGCCCGCTCCCGGGACAGGTCAACTACGAGCAGTACTTC.